The 15 T cell receptor beta chains listed next were all sequenced from one sample in a study of blood T cell repertoires in COVID-19 (dated by TCRdb to the early 2020s). Libraries were made using the immunoSEQ multiplex PCR assay. The clones in this table, taken by TCRdb from immuneACCESS, are in-frame only. Not every clone is retained; where verified, under half of the shortfall comes from an unresolved V gene, and the cause of the rest is unknown. In all, the sample holds around 110,000 clones, and approximately 90% of those were seen once. The top ten clones comprise under 2% of the sample. The material sequenced was peripheral blood. The receptors come from a human donor with active COVID-19. The donor label of this sample is uncertain.

The chain links TRBV7-2 to TRBJ2-7; weak D call: TRBD1 (6 bases). The germline V gene encodes CDR1 SGHTA and CDR2 FQGNSA. The CDR3 is 15 residues long. The V gene lost 6 bases and the J gene lost 0 bases, with 15 bases spanning the gap. CDR3 in amino acids: CASSPWDTLSYEQYF. In nucleotides, the CDR3 is TGTGCCAGCAGTCCCTGGGACACTCTCTCCTACGAGCAGTACTTC.

Concerning this clone: The junction shows a germline mismatch at one end, possibly a read error. The V gene is TRBV25-1, the J gene TRBJ2-7; D is uncertain. CDR3 length equals 11 residues. From germline, CDR1 is MGHDK and CDR2 SYGVNS. The CDR3 DNA reads as TGTGCCAGCAGCCCCTCCCACGAGCAGTACTTC. It yields the protein CASSPSHEQYF.

The chain recombines TRBV28 with TRBJ2-5; D possibly corresponds to TRBD2 (6 bases). The CDR3 runs 15 residues. In germline, CDR1 is MDHEN, CDR2 SYDVKM. Trimming removed 9 bases from V and 5 bases from J, with 22 bases in between. The CDR3 here is CASTRGTALGETQYF. For the CDR3, the DNA is TGTGCCAGTACCCGGGGGACCGCGCTGGGGGAGACCCAGTACTTC.

This rearrangement joins TRBV7-2 to TRBJ2-5; 9 positions agree with TRBD2. The length of the CDR3 is 19 residues. Germline CDR1 reads SGHTA; CDR2 reads FQGNSA. The trim removed 1 base at V and 4 bases at J, leaving 16 bases unmatched. CDR3: CASSLESAFGGGDRETQYF. As DNA, the CDR3 is TGTGCCAGCAGCTTAGAATCAGCGTTTGGCGGGGGGGATAGAGAGACCCAGTACTTC.

This chain uses TRBV24-1 with TRBJ1-2; D not certain. The germline gives CDR1 KGHDR, CDR2 SFDVKD. V gave up 8 bases and J gave up 4 bases, with 13 bases separating them. The CDR3 spans 13 residues. CDR3 protein: CATMGSTSYGYTF. CDR3 bases: TGTGCCACCATGGGGAGTACTAGCTATGGCTACACCTTC.

The chain is built from TRBV2 and TRBJ1-1, with D perhaps matching TRBD1 (6 bases). Germline V gene data show CDR1 as SNHLY and CDR2 as FYNNEI. The length of the CDR3 is 12 residues. V was shortened by 8 bases and J by 11 bases, with 18 bases between the two germline ends. In nucleotides, the CDR3 is TGTGCCAGCGGCCCGACAGGTCGGTGGGCTTTCTTT. Translating it yields CASGPTGRWAFF. The complete variable domain, with remaining parts taken from reference TRBV2 and TRBJ1-1, reads EPEVTQTPSHQVTQMGQEVILRCVPISNHLYFYWYRQILGQKVEFLVSFYNNEISEKSEIFDDQFSVERPDGSNFTLKIRSTKLEDSAMYFCASGPTGRWAFFGQGTRLTVV.

V gene TRBV5-4 combines with J gene TRBJ2-2; TRBD2 agrees at 11 bases. Germline V gene lookup returns CDR1 SGHNT and CDR2 YYREEE (reference sequence). This CDR3 comprises 14 residues. The V and J ends lost 4 bases and 8 bases, in that order; junction bases with no gene match: 4. The chain's CDR3 is CASSTRLAGGELFF. CDR3 in DNA: TGTGCCAGCAGCACCAGACTAGCGGGGGGGGAGCTGTTTTTT. Full variable domain (outside the CDR3, taken from reference TRBV5-4 and TRBJ2-2): ETGVTQSPTHLIKTRGQQVTLRCSSQSGHNTVSWYQQALGQGPQFIFQYYREEENGRGNFPPRFSGLQFPNYSSELNVNALELDDSALYLCASSTRLAGGELFFGEGSRLTVL.

The V call is TRBV5-8, the J call TRBJ2-3, with 14 positions matching TRBD2. V shed 2 bases and J 4 bases; nucleotides not matched to a gene: 15. Germline CDR1 and CDR2: SGHTS and YDEGEE. This CDR3 has 20 amino acids. CDR3 loop: CASSFWGTSGGLHQADTQYF. The DNA for the CDR3 is TGTGCCAGCAGCTTTTGGGGGACTAGCGGGGGACTTCATCAGGCAGATACGCAGTATTTT.

The chain uses TRBV9 and TRBJ2-3; TRBD1 agrees at 9 bases. Trimming at V came to 3 bases and at J to 0 bases, leaving 5 bases not matched to a gene. The CDR3 loop spans 16 amino acids. Germline loops: CDR1 SGDLS, CDR2 YYNGEE. CDR3 loop: CASSGPQGASTDTQYF. CDR3 DNA sequence: TGTGCCAGCAGCGGGCCACAGGGGGCGAGCACAGATACGCAGTATTTT.

V is TRBV5-1 and J is TRBJ1-2; 8 positions agree with TRBD1. Germline V gene data show CDR1 as SGHRS and CDR2 as YFSETQ. After removal of 5 bases from V and 5 bases from J, the junction contained 8 bases not matched to a gene. The CDR3 has 14 amino acids. The CDR3 here is CASSRTGREYGYTF. CDR3 nucleotide sequence: TGCGCCAGCAGTCGGACAGGGAGGGAATATGGCTACACCTTC.

The chain joins TRBV28 to TRBJ1-1; 7 nucleotides agree with TRBD1. In germline, CDR1 is MDHEN, CDR2 SYDVKM. The CDR3 contains 13 residues. V shed 8 bases, J shed 1 base, and the junction held 4 bases outside the gene matches. The CDR3 loop is CASGPGGNTEAFF. The DNA of the CDR3 is TGTGCCAGCGGACCAGGGGGGAACACTGAAGCTTTCTTT. The entire variable domain, with the rest obtained from reference TRBV28 and TRBJ1-1, is as follows: DVKVTQSSRYLVKRTGEKVFLECVQDMDHENMFWYRQDPGLGLRLIYFSYDVKMKEKGDIPEGYSVSREKKERFSLILESASTNQTSMYLCASGPGGNTEAFFGQGTRLTVV.

This chain links TRBV5-1 with TRBJ2-7; perhaps TRBD2 as D (5 bases). The CDR3 runs 15 residues. Germline lookup yields CDR1 SGHRS and CDR2 YFSETQ. Deletions cut 3 bases from V and 6 bases from J, with 19 bases between. CDR3 in amino acids: CASSSAGVVNSEQYF. Here the CDR3 DNA reads TGCGCCAGCAGCTCTGCCGGGGTGGTCAACTCCGAGCAGTACTTC.

V usage is TRBV4-3 and J usage is TRBJ2-1; 8 bases match TRBD1. The length of the CDR3 is 17 residues. Losses at the gene ends were 1 base for V and 5 bases for J; bases not matched to a gene: 10. From germline, CDR1 is LGHNA and CDR2 YSLEER. The CDR3 coding sequence is TGCGCCAGCAGCCAAGGAAACAGGGGGATCTCGGACAATGAGCAGTTCTTC. Translation gives CASSQGNRGISDNEQFF.

This chain joins TRBV2 and TRBJ1-1; perhaps TRBD1 as D (6 bases). V gave up 6 bases and J gave up 5 bases, with 16 bases separating them. Germline V gene lookup returns CDR1 SNHLY and CDR2 FYNNEI. The CDR3 length is 14 residues. CDR3 bases: TGTGCCAGCAGGGCAGGGGTTCTTGTGACTGAAGCTTTCTTT. As protein: CASRAGVLVTEAFF.

The V and J genes are TRBV6-1 and TRBJ1-1, with 8 bases fitting TRBD1. This CDR3 spans 16 amino acids. Germline V gene data show CDR1 as MNHNS and CDR2 as SASEGT. V gave up 4 bases and J gave up 0 bases; unmatched junction bases: 7. The CDR3 nucleotides are TGTGCCAGCAGTGTGGGGCAGGGGGCCATGAACACTGAAGCTTTCTTT. Its translation is CASSVGQGAMNTEAFF.